These 5 T cell receptor beta chains share one sample of origin, sequenced in a study of blood T cells in healthy people across ages. Together with a sample-barcoded 5' primer, a J-beta primer mix was included in a second PCR lasting roughly 6 to 12 cycles. Using its own MiXCR run on the 5' RACE reads, TCRdb lists one record per CDR3 protein. The table records 1.5 million to 2 million distinct CDR3 sequences, 28% of them present only once. Sample: blood. These receptors were collected from a woman younger than 45 in good health.

The chain uses TRBV20-1 and TRBJ1-6, with D maybe TRBD1 (5 bases). Germline CDR1 and CDR2: DFQATT and SNEGSKA (reference sequence). CDR3 length: 14 amino acids. V was cut by 6 bases and J by 7 bases, with 16 bases left in between. The CDR3 sequence: CSAKETRVNSPLHF. Written as DNA, the CDR3 is TGCAGTGCCAAAGAGACCAGGGTAAATTCACCCCTCCACTTT.

This clonotype was counted only a few times. This chain links TRBV13 with TRBJ1-1, with D hard to call. This CDR3 is 14 amino acids long. Trimming pared 7 bases from V and 10 bases from J, leaving 22 bases between. From germline, CDR1 is PRHDT and CDR2 FYEKMQ (reference sequence). The CDR3 coding sequence is TGTGCCAGCACCCCGTCACAAGTCAGGCTCGGAGCTTTCTTT. The encoded protein is CASTPSQVRLGAFF.

In the case of this clonotype: A single base separates this from a much larger clone, so it may be a read error. The chain carries TRBV7-9 and TRBJ2-1; 8 bases align to TRBD1. The end of the DNA fits TRBJ2-7 better, so the J call may be wrong. CDR3 length equals 15 residues. From germline, CDR1 is SEHNR and CDR2 FQNEAQ (reference sequence). The CDR3 DNA reads TGTGCCAGCAGCCCCCGACAGGGGTCCTACAATGAGCAGTACTTC. Its translation is CASSPRQGSYNEQYF.

This clonotype turned up a few times. The chain combines TRBV6-2 or TRBV6-3 with TRBJ2-5; tentative D call: TRBD2 (6 bases). The J call could be wrong; TRBJ2-7 is a better fit for the DNA end. The CDR3 totals 13 residues. Germline V lookup: CDR1 MNHEY, CDR2 SVGEGT. The CDR3: CASSYLWGGEQYF. In nucleotides, the CDR3 is TGTGCCAGCAGTTACTTGTGGGGAGGCGAGCAGTACTTC.

This clonotype was seen more than once but under ten times. J is TRBJ2-4 and V is TRBV21-1; TRBD2, the D gene given by the table, was not confirmed from the DNA. TRBV21-1 is given as a pseudogene. CDR3 length: 13 residues. CDR3 protein: CANARSSQNIQYF. As DNA, the CDR3 is TGTGCCAACGCTAGGTCCTCCCAAAACATTCAGTACTTC.